Below, 19 T cell receptor beta chains from the same sample are listed, as sequenced in a study of cytomegalovirus exposure and HLA in healthy donors. The primer mix had 60 Vbeta and 13 Jbeta primers. Clones were sequenced by immunoSEQ multiplex PCR, and TCRdb holds only the in-frame ones, with some missing. The sample includes around 150,000 clones, around 80% of them seen just once. The sequenced material came from PBMCs. The source of these receptors is a man aged 35-49 years in good health and CMV-seropositive.

The chain recombines TRBV9 with TRBJ1-5, with 8 bases fitting TRBD1. Germline lookup yields CDR1 SGDLS and CDR2 YYNGEE. This CDR3 region has 13 residues. Trimming took 0 bases from V and 12 from J; bases not matched to a gene: 5. This CDR3 is CASSVGTGPGQHF. The CDR3 DNA reads TGTGCCAGCAGCGTAGGGACAGGGCCCGGCCAGCATTTT.

The gene calls are TRBV5-4 and TRBJ2-5; no firm D call. The J call is in doubt because the DNA end fits TRBJ2-7 better. Germline V gives CDR1 SGHNT, CDR2 YYREEE (reference sequence). CDR3 size: 14 residues. DNA of the CDR3: TGTGCCAGCAGCTTGTACGGGTCCCGCTACGAGCAGTACTTC. Translation gives CASSLYGSRYEQYF.

V gene TRBV7-6 combines with J gene TRBJ2-3; D might be TRBD2 (6 bases). This CDR3 contains 14 residues. Trimming removed 5 bases at V and 0 bases at J, with 9 bases between. The V gene's germline CDR1 is SGHVS and CDR2 FNYEAQ. Written as DNA, the CDR3 is TGTGCCAGCAGCATTGCGGGGAGCACAGATACGCAGTATTTT. Residues: CASSIAGSTDTQYF.

The CDR3 loop reads CASSQEPPPGQIGNTIYF. The CDR3 DNA follows: TGCGCCAGCAGCCAAGAGCCCCCTCCGGGACAGATAGGAAACACCATATATTTT. The chain combines TRBV4-3 with TRBJ1-3, with TRBD1 matching over 7 bases. This CDR3 comprises 18 residues. Losses at the gene ends were 0 bases for V and 4 bases for J; bases not matched to a gene: 12. CDR1 is LGHNA and CDR2 is YSLEER in the germline V gene.

V and J are TRBV6-1 and TRBJ2-5, with 11 positions matching TRBD2. Per the germline V gene, CDR1 is MNHNS and CDR2 is SASEGT. The length of the CDR3 is 15 residues. V gave up 5 bases and J gave up 3 bases; unmatched junction bases: 5. The CDR3 region is CASSTLAGGEETQYF. CDR3 nucleotide sequence: TGTGCCAGCAGTACATTAGCGGGGGGGGAAGAGACCCAGTACTTC.

This sequence joins TRBV5-4 and TRBJ2-5; 7 bases line up with TRBD2. This CDR3 contains 16 residues. The germline CDR1 and CDR2 sequences are SGHNT and YYREEE (reference sequence). The ends lost 5 bases at V and 4 bases at J; junction bases unmatched: 14. The DNA of the CDR3 is TGTGCCAGCAGTCCCGAGTTGGGCGGGAGAGTAGAGACCCAGTACTTC. Its translation: CASSPELGGRVETQYF.

This chain connects TRBV2 to TRBJ2-5; a weak D match, TRBD2 (6 bases). This CDR3 contains 12 residues. Germline V gene data show CDR1 as SNHLY and CDR2 as FYNNEI. V shed 6 bases and J shed 2 bases, with 7 bases lying between them. This chain's CDR3 is CASREGQETQYF. The CDR3 DNA reads as TGTGCCAGCAGGGAGGGGCAAGAGACCCAGTACTTC.

The J gene is TRBJ2-5, the V gene TRBV28; D is perhaps TRBD1 (6 bases). Trimming stripped 2 bases from V and 4 bases from J, with 11 bases between. This CDR3 is built from 14 residues. Germline lookup yields CDR1 MDHEN and CDR2 SYDVKM. The CDR3 DNA reads TGTGCCAGCAGTTTAAACAGGGCCAGAGAGACCCAGTACTTC. This gives the protein CASSLNRARETQYF.

This rearrangement joins TRBV4-2 to TRBJ1-2, with D hard to call. From germline, CDR1 is LGHNA and CDR2 YNFKEQ. V lost 1 base, J lost 8 bases, and 5 bases lay in between. This CDR3 has 11 amino acids. CDR3 region: CASSQGRGYTF. The DNA of the CDR3 is TGTGCCAGCAGCCAAGGGAGGGGCTACACCTTC.

This sequence joins TRBV7-8 and TRBJ2-3; 7 nucleotides match TRBD2. V was pared by 4 bases and J by 5 bases, with 12 bases of the junction left unmatched. The germline V gene encodes CDR1 SGHVS and CDR2 FQNEAQ. This CDR3 spans 16 amino acids. CDR3 loop: CASSYLGTIQGDTQYF. As DNA, the CDR3 is TGTGCCAGCAGCTACCTAGGGACTATCCAAGGAGATACGCAGTATTTT.

The V and J genes are TRBV5-1 and TRBJ2-1; 11 bases are a match to TRBD2. V lost 4 bases to trimming and J lost 8 bases; unmatched junction nucleotides: 17. CDR3 length: 18 amino acids. The germline CDR1 and CDR2 sequences are SGHRS and YFSETQ. This CDR3 is CASSLTSGTSGFIYEQFF. The CDR3 coding sequence is TGCGCCAGCAGCCTTACATCCGGGACTAGCGGTTTTATTTATGAGCAGTTCTTC. Full variable domain (rest looked up from reference TRBV5-1 and TRBJ2-1): KAGVTQTPRYLIKTRGQQVTLSCSPISGHRSVSWYQQTPGQGLQFLFEYFSETQRNKGNFPGRFSGRQFSNSRSEMNVSTLELGDSALYLCASSLTSGTSGFIYEQFFGPGTRLTVL.

V and J are TRBV7-8 and TRBJ1-5; D perhaps matches TRBD1 (6 bases). The CDR3 contains 13 residues. CDR1 SGHVS and CDR2 FQNEAQ come from the germline V gene. The V end lost 1 base, the J end lost 6 bases, and 7 bases lay between the germline ends. The CDR3 DNA sequence: TGTGCCAGCAGCTTAGGCAGGGGTCAGCCCCAGCATTTT. The encoded protein is CASSLGRGQPQHF.

This clone was counted once. The genes are TRBV5-1 and TRBJ2-7, with 9 positions matching TRBD1. In germline, CDR1 is SGHRS, CDR2 YFSETQ. V lost 3 bases, J lost 8 bases, and 6 bases stayed unmatched. This CDR3 has 13 amino acids. CDR3 coding DNA: TGCGCCAGCAGCTATGGGACAGGGCCGAAGCAGTACTTC. This sequence encodes CASSYGTGPKQYF. Looking up the rest from reference TRBV5-1 and TRBJ2-7 gives the full variable domain: KAGVTQTPRYLIKTRGQQVTLSCSPISGHRSVSWYQQTPGQGLQFLFEYFSETQRNKGNFPGRFSGRQFSNSRSEMNVSTLELGDSALYLCASSYGTGPKQYFGPGTRLTVT.

The chain joins TRBV2 to TRBJ1-1; D is ambiguous. The CDR3 sequence is 10 residues long. CDR1 and CDR2 (germline): SNHLY, FYNNEI. The CDR3 DNA reads as TGTGCTCCCGCCGAGTGGGAAGCTTTCTTT. Protein: CAPAEWEAFF.

This chain joins TRBV5-5 and TRBJ1-4; D may be TRBD1 (6 bases). CDR3 length: 16 amino acids. Germline CDR1 and CDR2: SGHKS and YYEKEE (reference sequence). Trimming pared 4 bases from V and 5 bases from J, leaving 18 bases between. CDR3: CASSPTPDRLNEKLFF. The DNA of the CDR3 is TGTGCCAGCAGCCCTACTCCGGACAGATTAAATGAAAAACTGTTTTTT.

This clone has just a few counts. This rearrangement joins TRBV7-2 to TRBJ1-1; D unclear. This CDR3 contains 17 residues. The V and J ends lost 5 bases and 0 bases respectively, with 19 bases between them. CDR1 and CDR2 (germline): SGHTA, FQGNSA. CDR3 sequence (DNA): TGTGCCAGCAGCAGAGGAGGAGGCGGGCAGATGAACACTGAAGCTTTCTTT. Translating gives CASSRGGGGQMNTEAFF. Full variable domain (missing parts from reference TRBV7-2 and TRBJ1-1): GAGVSQSPSNKVTEKGKDVELRCDPISGHTALYWYRQSLGQGLEFLIYFQGNSAPDKSGLPSDRFSAERTGGSVSTLTIQRTQQEDSAVYLCASSRGGGGQMNTEAFFGQGTRLTVV.

The chain recombines TRBV4-1 with TRBJ2-1, with 12 bases that match TRBD2. This CDR3 has 15 residues. With V trimmed by 6 bases and J by 7 bases, 7 bases remained unmatched. Germline V gene lookup returns CDR1 MGHRA and CDR2 YSYEKL. The CDR3 is CASSRLAGDINEQFF. CDR3 nucleotide sequence: TGCGCCAGCAGTCGACTAGCGGGAGATATTAATGAGCAGTTCTTC.

The chain carries TRBV15 and TRBJ2-1; 10 nucleotides line up with TRBD2. CDR1 is LNHNV and CDR2 is YYDKDF in the germline V gene (reference sequence). The CDR3 is 17 residues long. After removal of 5 bases from V and 0 bases from J, the junction contained 7 bases not matched to a gene. CDR3 sequence: CATSGNSGGSSYNEQFF. The CDR3 DNA reads as TGTGCCACCAGCGGAAATAGCGGGGGGAGCTCCTACAATGAGCAGTTCTTC.

This sequence joins TRBV9 and TRBJ2-3, with no clear D. The germline V gene has CDR1 SGDLS and CDR2 YYNGEE. This CDR3 has 15 amino acids. The germline V and J ends were trimmed by 4 bases and 0 bases, with 12 bases remaining between them. The CDR3 bases are TGTGCCAGCAGCTTACAGACCTCTAGCACAGATACGCAGTATTTT. Residues: CASSLQTSSTDTQYF.